A selection of T cell receptor beta chains follows, all from one sample in a study of cytomegalovirus exposure and HLA in healthy donors. Assay: immunoSEQ multiplex PCR; the TCRdb copy retains only in-frame clones and omits some. The sample contains 160,000 or so clones, approximately 88% of which appear only once. Sequencing was done on a sample of PBMCs. The source is a woman younger than 30 in good health and CMV-seronegative. Each CDR3 is given with its conserved first and last residue. A D gene is named only where the DNA matches it firmly. Size tells how often a clone was seen (once, few, many) or the class of an expanded clone, and some rows leave it out.

j_call: TRBJ1-1
v_call: TRBV27
d_call: -
clone_size: -
cdr3_nt: TGTGCCAGCCAGAGAGACCCAGGGTATAACACTGAAGCTTTCTTT
cdr3_aa: CASQRDPGYNTEAFF

j_call: TRBJ2-3
v_call: TRBV18
d_call: TRBD1
clone_size: -
cdr3_nt: TGTGCCAGCTCACCAAGACAGGGTGGGGATACGCAGTATTTT
cdr3_aa: CASSPRQGGDTQYF

j_call: TRBJ1-2
v_call: TRBV6-4
d_call: -
clone_size: -
cdr3_nt: TGTGCCAGCAGTACGACAGGATTGGATGGCTACACCTTC
cdr3_aa: CASSTTGLDGYTF

j_call: TRBJ1-1
v_call: TRBV7-3
d_call: TRBD1
clone_size: -
cdr3_nt: TGTGCCAGCAGCTTCTCGACAGGGCCGGGTGAAGCTTTCTTT
cdr3_aa: CASSFSTGPGEAFF

j_call: TRBJ2-1
v_call: TRBV6-1
d_call: TRBD1
clone_size: few
cdr3_nt: TGTGCCAGCACCCCTGGGACAGCCAATGAGCAGTTCTTC
cdr3_aa: CASTPGTANEQFF

j_call: TRBJ1-4
v_call: TRBV19
d_call: TRBD1
clone_size: -
cdr3_nt: TGTGCCAGTAGTTTTTCTCGGGACAGGGCCAATGAAAAACTGTTTTTT
cdr3_aa: CASSFSRDRANEKLFF

j_call: TRBJ2-1
v_call: TRBV6-5
d_call: -
clone_size: -
cdr3_nt: TGTGCCAGCAGTTACTTCGGATCAGAGGAAGATGAGCAGTTCTTC
cdr3_aa: CASSYFGSEEDEQFF

j_call: TRBJ1-5
v_call: TRBV6-1
d_call: -
clone_size: -
cdr3_nt: TGTGCCAGCAGTGAACCGGGTAAGCCCCAGCATTTT
cdr3_aa: CASSEPGKPQHF

j_call: TRBJ1-5
v_call: TRBV19
d_call: -
clone_size: -
cdr3_nt: TGTGCCAGTAGTATGGGGGAGGGACAGCCCCAGCATTTT
cdr3_aa: CASSMGEGQPQHF

j_call: TRBJ2-4
v_call: TRBV15
d_call: -
clone_size: -
cdr3_nt: TGTGCCACCAGCGGGGGCGCCAAAAACATTCAGTACTTC
cdr3_aa: CATSGGAKNIQYF